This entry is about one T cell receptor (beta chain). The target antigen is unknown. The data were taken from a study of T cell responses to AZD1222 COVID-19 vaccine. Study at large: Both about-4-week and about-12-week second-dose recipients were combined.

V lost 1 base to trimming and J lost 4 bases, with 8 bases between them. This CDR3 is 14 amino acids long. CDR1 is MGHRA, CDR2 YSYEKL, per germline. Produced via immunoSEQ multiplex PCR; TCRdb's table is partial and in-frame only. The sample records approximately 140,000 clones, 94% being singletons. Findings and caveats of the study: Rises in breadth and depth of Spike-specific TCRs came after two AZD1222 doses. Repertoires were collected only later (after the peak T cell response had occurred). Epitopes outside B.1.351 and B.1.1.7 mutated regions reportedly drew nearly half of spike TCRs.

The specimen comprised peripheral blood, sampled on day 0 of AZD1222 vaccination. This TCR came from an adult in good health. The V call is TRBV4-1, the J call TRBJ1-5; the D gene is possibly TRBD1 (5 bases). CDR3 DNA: TGCGCCAGCAGCCAAGCGACAGAGAATCAGCCCCAGCATTTT. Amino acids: CASSQATENQPQHF.